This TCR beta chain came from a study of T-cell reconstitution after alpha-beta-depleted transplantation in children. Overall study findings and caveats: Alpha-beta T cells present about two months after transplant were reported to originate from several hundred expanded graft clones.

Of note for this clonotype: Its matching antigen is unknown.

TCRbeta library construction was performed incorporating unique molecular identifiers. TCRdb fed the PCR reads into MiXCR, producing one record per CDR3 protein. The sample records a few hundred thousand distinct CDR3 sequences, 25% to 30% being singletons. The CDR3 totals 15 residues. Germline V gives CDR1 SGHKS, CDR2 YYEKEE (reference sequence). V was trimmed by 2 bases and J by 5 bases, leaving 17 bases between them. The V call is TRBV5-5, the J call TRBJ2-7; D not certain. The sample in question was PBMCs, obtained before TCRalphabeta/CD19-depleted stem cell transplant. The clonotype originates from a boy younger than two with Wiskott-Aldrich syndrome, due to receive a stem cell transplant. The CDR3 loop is CASSFQDSSWDEQYF. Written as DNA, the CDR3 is TGTGCCAGCAGCTTTCAGGATAGCTCCTGGGACGAGCAGTACTTC.